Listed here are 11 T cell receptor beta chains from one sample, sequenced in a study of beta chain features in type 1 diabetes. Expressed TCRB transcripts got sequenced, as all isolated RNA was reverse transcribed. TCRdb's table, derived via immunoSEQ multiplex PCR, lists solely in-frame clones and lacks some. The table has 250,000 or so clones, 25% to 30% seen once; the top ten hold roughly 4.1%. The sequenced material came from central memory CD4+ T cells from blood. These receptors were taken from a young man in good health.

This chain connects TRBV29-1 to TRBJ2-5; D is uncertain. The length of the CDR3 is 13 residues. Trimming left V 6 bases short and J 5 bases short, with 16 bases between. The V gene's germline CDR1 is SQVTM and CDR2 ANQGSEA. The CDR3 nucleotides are TGCAGCGTCAAAAGAGAGGTTGGGGAGACCCAGTACTTC. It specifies CSVKREVGETQYF.

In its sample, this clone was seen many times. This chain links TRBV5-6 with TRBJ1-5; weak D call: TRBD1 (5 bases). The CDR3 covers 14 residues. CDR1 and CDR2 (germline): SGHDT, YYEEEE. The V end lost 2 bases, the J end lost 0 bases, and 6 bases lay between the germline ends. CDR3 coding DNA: TGTGCCAGCAGCTTCAGGGATAGCAATCAGCCCCAGCATTTT. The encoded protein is CASSFRDSNQPQHF.

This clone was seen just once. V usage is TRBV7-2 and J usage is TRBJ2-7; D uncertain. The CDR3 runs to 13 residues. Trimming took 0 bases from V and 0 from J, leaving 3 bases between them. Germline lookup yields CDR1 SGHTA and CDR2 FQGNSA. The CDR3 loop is CASSLAASYEQYF. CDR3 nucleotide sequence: TGTGCCAGCAGCTTAGCGGCCTCCTACGAGCAGTACTTC.

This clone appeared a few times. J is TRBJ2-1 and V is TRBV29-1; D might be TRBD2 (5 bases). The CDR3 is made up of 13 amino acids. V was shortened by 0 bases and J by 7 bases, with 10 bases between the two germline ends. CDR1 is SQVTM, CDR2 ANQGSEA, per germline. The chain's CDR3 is CSVEDLGVNEQFF. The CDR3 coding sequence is TGCAGCGTTGAAGATCTCGGGGTAAATGAGCAGTTCTTC.

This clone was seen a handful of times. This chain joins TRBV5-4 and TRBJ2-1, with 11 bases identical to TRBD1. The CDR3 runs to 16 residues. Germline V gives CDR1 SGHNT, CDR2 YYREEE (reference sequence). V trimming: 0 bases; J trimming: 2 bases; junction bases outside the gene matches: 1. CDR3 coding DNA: TGTGCCAGCAGCTTGGTGGGACAGGGGGCCTACAATGAGCAGTTCTTC. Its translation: CASSLVGQGAYNEQFF.

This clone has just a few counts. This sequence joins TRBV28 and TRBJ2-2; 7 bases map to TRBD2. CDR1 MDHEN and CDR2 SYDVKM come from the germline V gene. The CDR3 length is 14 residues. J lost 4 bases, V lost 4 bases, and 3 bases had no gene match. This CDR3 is CASSSPGGTGELFF. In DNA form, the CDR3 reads TGTGCCAGCAGTTCTCCGGGGGGCACCGGGGAGCTGTTTTTT.

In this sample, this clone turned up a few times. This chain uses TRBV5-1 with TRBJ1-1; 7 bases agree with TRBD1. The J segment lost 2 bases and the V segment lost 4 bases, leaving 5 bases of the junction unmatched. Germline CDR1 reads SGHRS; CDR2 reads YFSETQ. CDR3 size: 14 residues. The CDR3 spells CASSPQGVNTEAFF. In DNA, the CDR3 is TGCGCCAGCAGCCCTCAGGGGGTCAACACTGAAGCTTTCTTT.

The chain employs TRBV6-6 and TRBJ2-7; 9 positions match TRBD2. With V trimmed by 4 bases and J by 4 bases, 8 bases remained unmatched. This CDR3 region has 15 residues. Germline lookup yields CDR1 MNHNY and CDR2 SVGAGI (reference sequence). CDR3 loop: CASSLVAGDTYEQYF. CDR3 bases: TGTGCCAGCAGTTTGGTAGCGGGAGACACTTACGAGCAGTACTTC.

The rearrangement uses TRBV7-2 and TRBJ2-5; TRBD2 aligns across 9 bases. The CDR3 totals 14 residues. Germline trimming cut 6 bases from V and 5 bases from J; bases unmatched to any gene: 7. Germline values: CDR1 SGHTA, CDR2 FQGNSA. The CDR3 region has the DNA TGTGCCAGCAGTGGCGGGAGGGCTAGGGAGACCCAGTACTTC. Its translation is CASSGGRARETQYF.

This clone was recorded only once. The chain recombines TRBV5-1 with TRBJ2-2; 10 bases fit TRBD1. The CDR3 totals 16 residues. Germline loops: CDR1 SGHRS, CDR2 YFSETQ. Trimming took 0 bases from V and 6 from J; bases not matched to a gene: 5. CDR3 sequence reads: CASSLDPGQGSGELFF. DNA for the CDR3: TGCGCCAGCAGCTTGGACCCGGGACAGGGGTCCGGGGAGCTGTTTTTT.

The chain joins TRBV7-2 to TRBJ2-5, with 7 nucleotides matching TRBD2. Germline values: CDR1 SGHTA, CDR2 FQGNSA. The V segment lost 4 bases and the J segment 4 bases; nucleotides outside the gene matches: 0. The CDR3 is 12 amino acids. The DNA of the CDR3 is TGTGCCAGCAGCTGGGGGGGAGAGACCCAGTACTTC. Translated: CASSWGGETQYF. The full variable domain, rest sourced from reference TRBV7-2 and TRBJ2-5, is GAGVSQSPSNKVTEKGKDVELRCDPISGHTALYWYRQSLGQGLEFLIYFQGNSAPDKSGLPSDRFSAERTGGSVSTLTIQRTQQEDSAVYLCASSWGGETQYFGPGTRLLVL.